Listed below are T cell receptor beta chains from one sample, sequenced in a study of T cell responses to AZD1222 COVID-19 vaccine. TCRdb's table, derived via immunoSEQ multiplex PCR, lists solely in-frame clones and lacks some. The sample yields about 28,000 clones, 78% seen once. The sample consisted of peripheral blood, taken on day 0 of AZD1222 vaccination. The receptors were gathered from an adult in good health. Each CDR3 is given with its conserved first and last residue. D genes are given only for firm matches. A row's size may be missing; if present it is once, few, many or a size class.

abundance: NA; v_gene: TRBV7-2; d_gene: NA; j_gene: TRBJ1-2; CDR3nt: TGTGCCAGCAGCTTAGAACGGTTATATGGCTACACCTTC; CDR3aa: CASSLERLYGYTF
abundance: once; v_gene: TRBV7-8; d_gene: TRBD2; j_gene: TRBJ2-2; CDR3nt: TGTGCCAGCAGCGGGGGACTAGCGGGAGCGAACACCGGGGAGCTGTTTTTT; CDR3aa: CASSGGLAGANTGELFF
abundance: NA; v_gene: TRBV4-2; d_gene: NA; j_gene: TRBJ1-1; CDR3nt: TGTGCCAGCAGCCAAGCGGACAGCGGACGGACTGAAGCTTTCTTT; CDR3aa: CASSQADSGRTEAFF
abundance: NA; v_gene: TRBV5-4; d_gene: TRBD1; j_gene: TRBJ1-3; CDR3nt: TGTGCCAGCAGCGCCGACAGGGGCTCTGGAAACACCATATATTTT; CDR3aa: CASSADRGSGNTIYF
abundance: NA; v_gene: TRBV18; d_gene: TRBD1; j_gene: TRBJ2-7; CDR3nt: TGTGCCAGCTCGCTACCGGCTGGGGACAGGGGGCGCTTTGAGCAGTACTTC; CDR3aa: CASSLPAGDRGRFEQYF
abundance: NA; v_gene: TRBV21-1; d_gene: NA; j_gene: TRBJ1-5; CDR3nt: TGTGCCAGCAACAGCTCGGGAGGTTATGATCAGCCCCAGCATTTT; CDR3aa: CASNSSGGYDQPQHF
abundance: NA; v_gene: TRBV2; d_gene: NA; j_gene: TRBJ2-7; CDR3nt: TGTGCCAGCAGTGCGACTAGCTACGAGCAGTACTTC; CDR3aa: CASSATSYEQYF
abundance: NA; v_gene: TRBV25-1; d_gene: TRBD1; j_gene: TRBJ2-2; CDR3nt: TGTGCCAGCAGACGCCCAGGTTCGGGACAGACGAACACCGGGGAGCTGTTTTTT; CDR3aa: CASRRPGSGQTNTGELFF
abundance: NA; v_gene: TRBV5-6; d_gene: TRBD1; j_gene: TRBJ2-3; CDR3nt: TGTGCCAGCAGATACCTGACAGGGTCAGGGGCAGATACGCAGTATTTT; CDR3aa: CASRYLTGSGADTQYF
abundance: NA; v_gene: TRBV7-3; d_gene: NA; j_gene: TRBJ2-2; CDR3nt: TGTGCCAGCAGCCCCGACCCCGGGGAGCTGTTTTTT; CDR3aa: CASSPDPGELFF
abundance: once; v_gene: TRBV3-1/TRBV3-2; d_gene: TRBD1; j_gene: TRBJ2-2; CDR3nt: TGTGCCAGCAGCCCCCTCCGCGAGGGACAGGGCCCCACCGGGGAGCTGTTTTTT; CDR3aa: CASSPLREGQGPTGELFF
abundance: once; v_gene: TRBV6-5; d_gene: NA; j_gene: TRBJ2-2; CDR3nt: TGTGCCGTCCAGGGAAGGACCGGGGAGCTGTTTTTT; CDR3aa: CAVQGRTGELFF
abundance: NA; v_gene: TRBV7-2; d_gene: NA; j_gene: TRBJ2-3; CDR3nt: TGTGCCAGCAGCTTCCGTCGGGCTAGCACAGATACGCAGTATTTT; CDR3aa: CASSFRRASTDTQYF
abundance: NA; v_gene: TRBV29-1; d_gene: NA; j_gene: TRBJ2-3; CDR3nt: TGCAGCGTTGAGGGGGGAACCTATACGCAGTATTTT; CDR3aa: CSVEGGTYTQYF
abundance: NA; v_gene: TRBV7-2; d_gene: TRBD1; j_gene: TRBJ1-4; CDR3nt: TGTGCCAGCAGCTCTACAGGGGTAGCAAATGAAAAACTGTTTTTT; CDR3aa: CASSSTGVANEKLFF
abundance: NA; v_gene: TRBV6-1; d_gene: TRBD2; j_gene: TRBJ2-3; CDR3nt: TGTGCCAGCAGTGAAGGGGGGTTTGGAGCGGGGGCCCCAGATACGCAGTATTTT; CDR3aa: CASSEGGFGAGAPDTQYF
abundance: NA; v_gene: TRBV11-3; d_gene: TRBD1; j_gene: TRBJ2-5; CDR3nt: TGTGCCAGCAGCCCCCTGAGGGGGCAAGTGTTCGCGACCCAGTACTTC; CDR3aa: CASSPLRGQVFATQYF
abundance: NA; v_gene: TRBV21-1; d_gene: NA; j_gene: TRBJ2-1; CDR3nt: TGTGCCAGCAGCAAAGTCTCGGCAGGGTGGCAAGGGGGACTAGAGGGGAATGAGCAGTTCTTC; CDR3aa: CASSKVSAGWQGGLEGNEQFF
abundance: NA; v_gene: TRBV30; d_gene: TRBD1; j_gene: TRBJ2-2; CDR3nt: TGTGCCTTAGGGACAGCCAGAGTAAAGACCGGGGAGCTGTTTTTT; CDR3aa: CALGTARVKTGELFF
abundance: once; v_gene: TRBV25-1; d_gene: TRBD1; j_gene: TRBJ1-2; CDR3nt: TGTGCCAGCAGTGACGTGTCTGGCCAGGGGGTTAGTTTGGGCTACACCTTC; CDR3aa: CASSDVSGQGVSLGYTF
abundance: once; v_gene: TRBV30; d_gene: NA; j_gene: TRBJ1-6; CDR3nt: TGTGCCTGGAGTGTACGGCCTTTTGGGGGGAGCTCCTATAATTCACCCCTCCACTTT; CDR3aa: CAWSVRPFGGSSYNSPLHF
abundance: NA; v_gene: TRBV5-1; d_gene: TRBD1; j_gene: TRBJ1-1; CDR3nt: TGCGCCAGCAGCTCGGGACAGGGTATGGGTGAAGCTTTCTTT; CDR3aa: CASSSGQGMGEAFF
abundance: NA; v_gene: TRBV27; d_gene: NA; j_gene: TRBJ1-3; CDR3nt: TGTGCCAGCAGTTTCCGCTACCCGGACAGCTCTGGAAACACCATATATTTT; CDR3aa: CASSFRYPDSSGNTIYF
abundance: few; v_gene: TRBV11-3; d_gene: TRBD1; j_gene: TRBJ2-5; CDR3nt: TGTGCCAGCAGACAGGGGGCCTTCCAAGAGACCCAGTACTTC; CDR3aa: CASRQGAFQETQYF
abundance: few; v_gene: TRBV15; d_gene: TRBD1; j_gene: TRBJ1-2; CDR3nt: TGTGCCACCAGCAGCTCCGGACAGGTCTTCTATGGCTACACCTTC; CDR3aa: CATSSSGQVFYGYTF
abundance: NA; v_gene: TRBV19; d_gene: TRBD1; j_gene: TRBJ1-2; CDR3nt: TGTGCCAGTAGTAGACAGGGTTCCGGCGGCTACACCTTC; CDR3aa: CASSRQGSGGYTF
abundance: NA; v_gene: TRBV11-2; d_gene: TRBD1; j_gene: TRBJ2-1; CDR3nt: TGTGCCAGCAGCTTAGATTCGCGGACAGGGTCGTTTAGGAATGAGCAGTTCTTC; CDR3aa: CASSLDSRTGSFRNEQFF
abundance: NA; v_gene: TRBV10-1; d_gene: NA; j_gene: TRBJ1-4; CDR3nt: TGCGCCAGCAGTGAAGGAGCAGATAATGAAAAACTGTTTTTT; CDR3aa: CASSEGADNEKLFF
abundance: NA; v_gene: TRBV3-1/TRBV3-2; d_gene: TRBD1; j_gene: TRBJ2-1; CDR3nt: TGTGCCAGCAGCCAAGTGGGACAGGCCGGGTACAATGAGCAGTTCTTC; CDR3aa: CASSQVGQAGYNEQFF
abundance: NA; v_gene: TRBV6-5; d_gene: NA; j_gene: TRBJ2-3; CDR3nt: TGTGCCAGCAGTTACTCCTTAGCGCAAACAGATACGCAGTATTTT; CDR3aa: CASSYSLAQTDTQYF
abundance: NA; v_gene: TRBV7-2; d_gene: NA; j_gene: TRBJ2-5; CDR3nt: TGTGCCAGCAGCTTAATGGCTCTAAGAGAGACCCAGTACTTC; CDR3aa: CASSLMALRETQYF
abundance: NA; v_gene: TRBV18; d_gene: NA; j_gene: TRBJ1-5; CDR3nt: TGTGCCAGCCCGACCACAGGGCTTGGCAATCAGCCCCAGCATTTT; CDR3aa: CASPTTGLGNQPQHF
abundance: NA; v_gene: TRBV3-1/TRBV3-2; d_gene: TRBD2; j_gene: TRBJ2-5; CDR3nt: TGTGCCAGCAGCCTAGGGACTAGCGGTCTCCAAGAGACCCAGTACTTC; CDR3aa: CASSLGTSGLQETQYF